This T cell receptor beta chain was obtained from a study of shared clonotypes between healthy human individuals. The study, taken as a whole, reports: Rarefaction curves obtained for sorted subsets showed sequencing incomplete despite large depth.

Note on this clone: Its antigen remains unidentified.

Here immunoSEQ multiplex PCR was the method, and the copy in TCRdb shows in-frame clones only, minus some. This table holds 2 million to 3 million clones, roughly 93% found once. The source material was naive CD4+ T cells from PBMCs. Subset here: CD45RA+ positively selected. The TCR comes from a man younger than 35 in good health. Some clones in this sample may be carry-over from other donors' samples.

The CDR3 DNA sequence: TGTGCCAGCAGCTCACAGGGACAAATTCAGCCCCAGCATTTT. This encodes CASSSQGQIQPQHF. The V gene is TRBV5-6, the J gene TRBJ1-5; D perhaps matches TRBD1 (6 bases). The V and J ends lost 3 bases and 6 bases respectively, with 13 bases between them. Germline values: CDR1 SGHDT, CDR2 YYEEEE. The CDR3 is made up of 14 amino acids.